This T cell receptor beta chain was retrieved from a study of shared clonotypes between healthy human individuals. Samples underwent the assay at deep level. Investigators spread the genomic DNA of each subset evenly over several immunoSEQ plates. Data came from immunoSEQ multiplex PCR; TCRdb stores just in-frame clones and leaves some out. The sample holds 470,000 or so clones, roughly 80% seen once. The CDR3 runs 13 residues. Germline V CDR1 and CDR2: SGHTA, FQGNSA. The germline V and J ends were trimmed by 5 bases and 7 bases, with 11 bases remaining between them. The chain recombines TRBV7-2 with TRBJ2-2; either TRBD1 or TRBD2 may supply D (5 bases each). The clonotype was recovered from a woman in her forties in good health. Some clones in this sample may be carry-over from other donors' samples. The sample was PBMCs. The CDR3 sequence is CASSGTRGGELFF. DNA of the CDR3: TGTGCCAGCAGCGGGACCCGAGGCGGGGAGCTGTTTTTT.